This entry is about one T cell receptor beta chain. Its antigen is unidentified. This CDR3 has 16 amino acids. Germline CDR1 and CDR2: LGHNT and FRNRAP. V gave up 5 bases and J gave up 2 bases, with 17 bases separating them. The data are from a study of T cell repertoires in cytomegalovirus infection. For the study at large: Carrying CMV and the relevant HLA type showed in public TCR beta signatures.

Regarding the study as a whole: It was HLA-C-restricted CMV-specific TCR beta clonotypes that dominated the response ex vivo.

TCRdb reanalysed the reads using MiXCR and keeps one entry per CDR3 protein. Here the sample spans under 300,000 distinct CDR3 sequences, 20% to 25% being singletons. The receptor's source is a human donor in good health (CMV status not recorded). Some clones in this sample may be carry-over from other donors' samples. The sequencing here drew on cultured PBMCs, taken from culture after CMV antigen stimulation. The genes are TRBV12-5 and TRBJ2-3; D is possibly TRBD2 (6 bases). DNA for the CDR3: TGTGCTAGTGGTCCGGGGACTTTCTCATTCACAGATACGCAGTATTTT. Residues: CASGPGTFSFTDTQYF. Looking up the rest from reference TRBV12-5 and TRBJ2-3 gives the full variable domain: DARVTQTPRHKVTEMGQEVTMRCQPILGHNTVFWYRQTMMQGLELLAYFRNRAPLDDSGMPKDRFSAEMPDATLATLKIQPSEPRDSAVYFCASGPGTFSFTDTQYFGPGTRLTVL.